A single sample gave rise to the 26 T cell receptor beta chains below, sequenced in a study of T cell repertoires in cytomegalovirus infection. Each CDR3 protein is one row after TCRdb ran MiXCR on the reads. The table shows over 250,000 distinct CDR3 sequences, with approximately 22% occurring only once. No cognate antigen is known for these TCRs. Sequenced here: cultured PBMCs, sampled from culture after CMV antigen stimulation. The receptors were gathered from a human donor in good health (CMV status not recorded). Some clones in this sample may be carry-over from other donors' samples.

This clonotype came up a few times. This chain joins TRBV7-4 and TRBJ2-2; weak D call: TRBD1 (6 bases). Germline-derived CDR1 and CDR2 are SGHVT and SQSDAQ. The V end lost 5 bases, the J end lost 6 bases, and 16 bases lay between the germline ends. CDR3 length: 15 residues. The CDR3 region has the DNA TGTGCCAGCAGCCCCAAGGCAGGGGACCCCGGGGAGCTGTTTTTT. Encoded protein: CASSPKAGDPGELFF.

This sequence joins TRBV7-8 and TRBJ1-1; D is undetermined. V dropped 4 bases and J dropped 0 bases, with 12 bases sitting between them. CDR3 length: 15 amino acids. CDR1 is SGHVS and CDR2 is FQNEAQ in the germline V gene. The CDR3 here is CASSSMGAVNTEAFF. In DNA, the CDR3 is TGTGCCAGCAGCTCGATGGGTGCGGTGAACACTGAAGCTTTCTTT.

This clonotype was counted at least ten times. The chain employs TRBV28 and TRBJ1-5; no clear D gene. Per germline, CDR1 MDHEN and CDR2 SYDVKM. Trimming stripped 2 bases from V and 7 bases from J, with 12 bases between. This CDR3 spans 14 amino acids. The CDR3 protein is CASSLGYARQPQHF. As DNA, the CDR3 is TGTGCCAGCAGTTTAGGGTACGCTCGACAGCCCCAGCATTTT. Based on the CDR3 plus reference TRBV28 and TRBJ1-5, the full variable domain is DVKVTQSSRYLVKRTGEKVFLECVQDMDHENMFWYRQDPGLGLRLIYFSYDVKMKEKGDIPEGYSVSREKKERFSLILESASTNQTSMYLCASSLGYARQPQHFGDGTRLSIL.

The chain combines TRBV4-3 with TRBJ1-2; weak D call: TRBD1 (6 bases). CDR3 length: 15 amino acids. Trimming cost V 4 bases and J 4 bases, with 16 bases left between them. Germline V gives CDR1 LGHNA, CDR2 YSLEER. DNA of the CDR3: TGCGCCAGCAGCCCCAGTACGGACAGCTTCTATGGCTACACCTTC. Translation: CASSPSTDSFYGYTF.

This clonotype was found a few times. The chain recombines TRBV6-6 with TRBJ1-1; 7 bases are shared with TRBD1. CDR3 size: 14 residues. Germline V CDR1 and CDR2: MNHNY, SVGAGI (reference sequence). V dropped 7 bases and J dropped 3; count of bases not matched to a gene: 8. The CDR3 region is CASNQDRVYTEAFF. The CDR3 bases are TGTGCCAGCAACCAAGACAGGGTTTACACTGAAGCTTTCTTT.

The chain couples TRBV4-1 to TRBJ1-2; D is perhaps TRBD1 (6 bases). There are 16 residues in the CDR3. Germline V gene data show CDR1 as MGHRA and CDR2 as YSYEKL. V lost 2 bases and J 6 bases, leaving 19 bases between the germline ends. CDR3 region: CASSQFLSAGADGYTF. CDR3 nucleotide sequence: TGCGCCAGCAGCCAATTTCTTTCTGCAGGGGCCGATGGCTACACCTTC.

This clonotype was recorded a few times. The V and J genes are TRBV12-3 or TRBV12-4 and TRBJ2-7; D possibly corresponds to TRBD2 (5 bases). Trimming removed 6 bases at V and 6 bases at J, with 18 bases between. The CDR3 is 14 amino acids. The CDR3 sequence: CASSQSGGSVEQYF. The CDR3 DNA follows: TGTGCCAGCAGCCAGAGTGGAGGTTCGGTCGAGCAGTACTTC.

This sequence joins TRBV12-3 or TRBV12-4 and TRBJ1-2; D is uncertain. Trimming took off 10 bases at V and 4 bases at J, with 4 bases between the two ends. The CDR3 runs 9 residues. The CDR3 sequence is CATRYGYTF. Written as DNA, the CDR3 is TGTGCCACCCGCTATGGCTACACCTTC.

This clonotype was detected a few times. J is TRBJ2-5 and V is TRBV7-8; 12 nucleotides line up with TRBD2. With 5 bases clipped from V and 5 bases from J, the junction kept 6 bases outside the gene matches. Germline V lookup: CDR1 SGHVS, CDR2 FQNEAQ. CDR3 size: 15 residues. For the CDR3, the DNA is TGTGCCAGCAGCCCCACTAGCGGGAGGATCGAGACCCAGTACTTC. Residues: CASSPTSGRIETQYF.

The gene calls are TRBV6-2 or TRBV6-3 and TRBJ1-5; D is undetermined. CDR3 size: 12 residues. Between the trimmed V and J ends, which lost 4 bases and 11 bases, there was a span of 12 bases. Germline-derived CDR1 and CDR2 are MNHEY and SVGEGT. CDR3 amino acids: CASSWIGTAQHF. CDR3 nucleotide sequence: TGTGCCAGCAGTTGGATCGGTACGGCCCAGCATTTT.

This clonotype was observed at least ten times. The J gene is TRBJ1-5, the V gene TRBV7-8, with D hard to call. The CDR3 runs to 15 residues. Germline V gene sequence: CDR1 SGHVS, CDR2 FQNEAQ. The V gene lost 3 bases and the J gene lost 8 bases, with 17 bases spanning the gap. CDR3 DNA sequence: TGTGCCAGCAGCTTCCATATCTTGGTCGGGGAGCCCCAGCATTTT. This sequence encodes CASSFHILVGEPQHF.

The chain uses TRBV5-4 and TRBJ1-1; the D gene is possibly TRBD1 (6 bases). Germline lookup yields CDR1 SGHNT and CDR2 YYREEE (reference sequence). V dropped 4 bases and J dropped 5 bases, with 18 bases sitting between them. The CDR3 is 15 residues long. The CDR3 nucleotides are TGTGCCAGCAGCCACACCGGGACATTGGGAACTGAAGCTTTCTTT. The encoded protein is CASSHTGTLGTEAFF.

This clonotype showed up just a few times. The chain couples TRBV19 to TRBJ2-7; the match to TRBD1 covers 7 bases. The germline V gene encodes CDR1 LNHDA and CDR2 SQIVND (reference sequence). The CDR3 runs 15 residues. V lost 8 bases, J lost 2 bases, and 12 bases stayed unmatched. The DNA of the CDR3 is TGTGCCAGTCTGGGCCGTCGGGACAGAGCCTACGAGCAGTACTTC. Translating it yields CASLGRRDRAYEQYF.

The chain has TRBV5-4 and TRBJ2-7, with a tentative D call TRBD1 (6 bases). Germline V gene lookup returns CDR1 SGHNT and CDR2 YYREEE (reference sequence). The V end lost 0 bases, the J end lost 6 bases, and 16 bases lay between the germline ends. The CDR3 consists of 15 residues. In DNA, the CDR3 is TGTGCCAGCAGCTTGGACGAGGGGGTCAGGGGCGAGCAGTACGTC. Translated, it gives CASSLDEGVRGEQYV.

The chain uses TRBV15 and TRBJ1-3; possibly TRBD1 for D (5 bases). Germline assignment: CDR1 LNHNV and CDR2 YYDKDF (reference sequence). Between the trimmed V and J ends, which lost 5 bases and 0 bases, there was a span of 11 bases. The CDR3 totals 15 residues. The CDR3, as DNA: TGTGCCACCAGCGGGGACGCATACTCTGGAAACACCATATATTTT. Translating it yields CATSGDAYSGNTIYF.

This clonotype was counted ten times or more. V and J are TRBV11-3 and TRBJ2-1; TRBD2 matches 13 bases. Trimming at V came to 3 bases and at J to 3 bases, leaving 17 bases not matched to a gene. This CDR3 is 21 amino acids long. Per germline, CDR1 SGHNT and CDR2 YENEEA. The CDR3 DNA reads TGTGCCAGCAGCTTCCCCGACAGGGAGACCGGACTAGCGGGAGTCTACAATGAGCAGTTCTTC. Protein sequence: CASSFPDRETGLAGVYNEQFF.

The genes are TRBV4-1 and TRBJ2-1; 7 nucleotides agree with TRBD2. V gave up 0 bases and J gave up 0 bases; unmatched junction bases: 11. Per the germline V gene, CDR1 is MGHRA and CDR2 is YSYEKL. The CDR3 contains 19 residues. The chain's CDR3 is CASSQEFGSGIGSYNEQFF. As DNA, the CDR3 is TGCGCCAGCAGCCAAGAATTCGGGAGCGGGATAGGCTCCTACAATGAGCAGTTCTTC.

This clonotype occurred a few times. The genes are TRBV6-2 or TRBV6-3 and TRBJ2-6; the match to TRBD2 covers 10 bases. Germline assignment: CDR1 MNHEY and CDR2 SVGEGT. The CDR3 consists of 19 residues. After removal of 6 bases from V and 2 bases from J, the junction contained 13 bases not matched to a gene. CDR3 sequence reads: CASSQRAGGPFTGANVLTF. DNA of the CDR3: TGTGCCAGCAGCCAACGAGCGGGAGGGCCTTTTACTGGGGCCAACGTCCTGACTTTC.

The chain is built from TRBV11-2 and TRBJ1-1, with TRBD1 as a possible D gene (5 bases). Deletions cut 10 bases from V and 0 bases from J, with 12 bases between. CDR1 is SGHAT and CDR2 is FQNNGV in the germline V gene. The CDR3 extends over 13 amino acids. CDR3 DNA: TGTGCCACCGCGACAGCCTTGAACACTGAAGCTTTCTTT. This sequence encodes CATATALNTEAFF.

The chain combines TRBV19 with TRBJ1-1, with TRBD1 as a possible D gene (6 bases). This CDR3 is built from 13 residues. Trimming shortened V by 3 bases and J by 5 bases, and 10 bases separated the two germline ends. CDR1 is LNHDA and CDR2 is SQIVND in the germline V gene (reference sequence). As DNA, the CDR3 is TGTGCCAGTAGTATCTGGACAGCAACTGAAGCTTTCTTT. Encoded protein: CASSIWTATEAFF.

The chain couples TRBV28 to TRBJ2-5; D unresolved. Between the trimmed V and J ends, which lost 0 bases and 1 base, there was a span of 9 bases. Germline lookup yields CDR1 MDHEN and CDR2 SYDVKM. The length of the CDR3 is 15 residues. The CDR3 DNA reads TGTGCCAGCAGTTTATGGGTGCGTTTCCAAGAGACCCAGTACTTC. Its translation is CASSLWVRFQETQYF.

This clonotype was picked up a small number of times. The gene calls are TRBV19 and TRBJ2-4, with D hard to call. The V gene's germline CDR1 is LNHDA and CDR2 SQIVND (reference sequence). The CDR3 runs 15 residues. With 3 bases removed from V and 0 bases from J, the gap between germline ends came to 9 bases. The CDR3 is CASSIPGVAKNIQYF. CDR3 sequence (DNA): TGTGCCAGTAGTATCCCTGGGGTAGCCAAAAACATTCAGTACTTC. Full variable domain (outside the CDR3, taken from reference TRBV19 and TRBJ2-4): DGGITQSPKYLFRKEGQNVTLSCEQNLNHDAMYWYRQDPGQGLRLIYYSQIVNDFQKGDIAEGYSVSREKKESFPLTVTSAQKNPTAFYLCASSIPGVAKNIQYFGAGTRLSVL.

V usage is TRBV5-1 and J usage is TRBJ1-1; 10 bases agree with TRBD1. V lost 4 bases to trimming and J lost 1 base; unmatched junction nucleotides: 7. The CDR3 runs to 16 residues. CDR1 is SGHRS and CDR2 is YFSETQ in the germline V gene. CDR3 loop: CASSMDRGLGNTEAFF. The CDR3 DNA sequence: TGCGCCAGCAGCATGGACAGGGGGTTAGGGAACACTGAAGCTTTCTTT.

CDR3 protein: CASSAVRGLGTEAFF. CDR3 DNA sequence: TGTGCCAGCAGTGCCGTAAGAGGGTTAGGCACTGAAGCTTTCTTT. The genes are TRBV25-1 and TRBJ1-1; no definite D call. Germline values: CDR1 MGHDK, CDR2 SYGVNS. V was trimmed by 4 bases and J by 4 bases, leaving 16 bases between them. The CDR3 runs 15 residues.

To note about this clonotype: A much larger clone sits a single nucleotide away, making a read error possible. The rearrangement uses TRBV7-2 and TRBJ2-5; D perhaps matches TRBD1 (6 bases). The germline V gene encodes CDR1 SGHTA and CDR2 FQGNSA. V shed 7 bases and J shed 1 base, with 16 bases lying between them. There are 15 residues in the CDR3. This CDR3 reads CASNLQGFPQETQYF. The CDR3 DNA reads as TGTGCCAGCAACCTACAGGGATTCCCCCAAGAGACCCAGTACTTC.

At least ten counts were recorded for this clonotype. V and J are TRBV7-9 and TRBJ2-7, with D maybe TRBD1 (6 bases). The CDR3 covers 14 residues. The V gene's germline CDR1 is SEHNR and CDR2 FQNEAQ (reference sequence). Deletions cut 1 base from V and 0 bases from J, with 7 bases between. This CDR3 is CASSLDRASYEQYF. As DNA, the CDR3 is TGTGCCAGCAGCTTAGACAGGGCCTCCTACGAGCAGTACTTC.